One sample yielded the 32 T cell receptor beta chains listed below, sequenced in a study of blood T cells in healthy people across ages. With a J-beta primer mix and a sample-barcoded 5' primer, a second PCR ran about 7 to 11 cycles. TCRdb re-derived calls from the 5' RACE reads in MiXCR, one entry per CDR3 protein. The sample holds roughly 730,000 distinct CDR3 sequences, roughly three fifths seen once. Sequencing input: blood. These receptors all come from a man aged 35 to 55 in good health.

V and J are TRBV5-1 and TRBJ1-2; no definite D call. The germline CDR1 and CDR2 sequences are SGHRS and YFSETQ. Trimming took off 0 bases at V and 7 bases at J, with 13 bases between the two ends. The CDR3 is 14 residues long. CDR3 residues: CASSLDSRRLGYTF. CDR3 nucleotide sequence: TGCGCCAGCAGCTTGGACAGCCGTCGGCTTGGCTACACCTTC.

This sequence joins TRBV20-1 and TRBJ2-1, with D possibly matching TRBD2 (6 bases). Germline-derived CDR1 and CDR2 are DFQATT and SNEGSKA (reference sequence). V lost 6 bases, J lost 1 base, and 16 bases lay in between. This CDR3 spans 15 amino acids. The DNA of the CDR3 is TGCAGTGCCACTCACGGGGGAACATCCTACAATGAGCAGTTCTTC. Amino acid sequence: CSATHGGTSYNEQFF.

The chain has TRBV29-1 and TRBJ2-3; D is unresolved. CDR3 size: 15 residues. From germline, CDR1 is SQVTM and CDR2 ANQGSEA. V was clipped by 4 bases and J by 2 bases, with 16 bases between them. CDR3 nucleotides: TGCAGCGTTGGTATTATGAAGGTCGTCACAGATACGCAGTATTTT. This codes for CSVGIMKVVTDTQYF.

The chain carries TRBV15 and TRBJ2-3; D might be TRBD1 (6 bases). V dropped 1 base and J dropped 1 base, with 12 bases sitting between them. CDR1 and CDR2 (germline): LNHNV, YYDKDF (reference sequence). The CDR3 has 16 residues. The DNA for the CDR3 is TGTGCCACCAGCAGAGTCAGGGGAACCCGCACAGATACGCAGTATTTT. Its translation: CATSRVRGTRTDTQYF.

This clonotype came up a few times. This chain joins TRBV4-1 and TRBJ2-7; tentatively, D is TRBD1 or TRBD2 (6 bases each). Trimming pared 6 bases from V and 0 bases from J, leaving 15 bases between. Germline V gene sequence: CDR1 MGHRA, CDR2 YSYEKL. CDR3 size: 15 residues. In DNA, the CDR3 is TGCGCCAGCAGAAAAGAGGGGGGAGCCTCCTACGAGCAGTACTTC. Translating gives CASRKEGGASYEQYF.

The J gene is TRBJ2-3, the V gene TRBV27; weak D call: TRBD1 (5 bases). This CDR3 is built from 14 residues. From germline, CDR1 is MNHEY and CDR2 SMNVEV (reference sequence). V dropped 8 bases and J dropped 2 bases, with 14 bases sitting between them. The CDR3 spells CASGADLDTDTQYF. CDR3 sequence (DNA): TGTGCCAGCGGGGCGGATCTGGACACAGATACGCAGTATTTT.

A few counts support this clonotype. V gene TRBV12-3 or TRBV12-4 combines with J gene TRBJ2-7; 8 bases are a match to TRBD1. CDR3 length: 14 residues. Trimming removed 5 bases from V and 0 bases from J; junction bases left unmatched: 3. CDR3 amino acids: CASSRDRTSYEQYF. CDR3 nucleotides: TGTGCCAGCAGTCGGGACAGGACCTCCTACGAGCAGTACTTC.

This clonotype was counted between two and nine times. This rearrangement joins TRBV28 to TRBJ2-5; D not resolved. The V end was cut by 7 bases, the J end by 5 bases, with 17 bases between. The CDR3 totals 14 residues. Per the germline V gene, CDR1 is MDHEN and CDR2 is SYDVKM. DNA of the CDR3: TGTGCCAGCACCTTAGATGGGCCTGGGGAGACCCAGTACTTC. This codes for CASTLDGPGETQYF. Using reference TRBV28 and TRBJ2-5 for the parts outside the CDR3, the full variable domain is DVKVTQSSRYLVKRTGEKVFLECVQDMDHENMFWYRQDPGLGLRLIYFSYDVKMKEKGDIPEGYSVSREKKERFSLILESASTNQTSMYLCASTLDGPGETQYFGPGTRLLVL.

V and J are TRBV20-1 and TRBJ2-3, with no clear D. Deletions cut 6 bases from V and 3 bases from J, with 7 bases between. Germline V gives CDR1 DFQATT, CDR2 SNEGSKA (reference sequence). The CDR3 spans 11 residues. Written as DNA, the CDR3 is TGCAGTGCACCCCCTACAGATACGCAGTATTTT. Translated, it gives CSAPPTDTQYF.

This clonotype appeared many times. The chain links TRBV10-3 to TRBJ1-2; weak D call: TRBD1 (6 bases). CDR1 and CDR2 from the germline V gene are ENHRY and SYGVKD. The CDR3 length is 15 residues. V shed 10 bases and J shed 6 bases, with 24 bases lying between them. CDR3 nucleotide sequence: TGTGCCACCCGACAGGATTTTACAGGGCGCGATGGCTACACCTTC. This encodes CATRQDFTGRDGYTF.

The chain is built from TRBV4-3 and TRBJ1-1; D is uncertain. The CDR3 spans 16 residues. The V gene lost 0 bases and the J gene lost 4 bases, with 15 bases spanning the gap. In germline, CDR1 is LGHNA, CDR2 YSLEER. For the CDR3, the DNA is TGCGCCAGCAGCCAAGATTGGGTCTGGGTGAGCACTGAAGCTTTCTTT. As protein: CASSQDWVWVSTEAFF.

This clonotype was counted at least ten times. This rearrangement joins TRBV9 to TRBJ2-5; D might be TRBD2 (5 bases). This CDR3 comprises 15 residues. V shed 2 bases and J shed 2 bases, with 13 bases lying between them. Germline lookup yields CDR1 SGDLS and CDR2 YYNGEE. For the CDR3, the DNA is TGTGCCAGCAGCGTTAGCGTCCAGGTACAAGAGACCCAGTACTTC. Translated: CASSVSVQVQETQYF.

This rearrangement joins TRBV6-1 to TRBJ2-2; TRBD2 agrees at 8 bases. With 8 bases clipped from V and 1 base from J, the junction kept 9 bases outside the gene matches. The CDR3 has 16 residues. The germline gives CDR1 MNHNS, CDR2 SASEGT. The CDR3 sequence: CASSPLSGKNTGELFF. The CDR3, as DNA: TGTGCCAGCTCCCCCCTTAGCGGGAAGAACACCGGGGAGCTGTTTTTT.

This clonotype occurred a few times. The J gene is TRBJ2-5, the V gene TRBV13; D might be TRBD2 (6 bases). V lost 7 bases and J 5 bases, leaving 17 bases between the germline ends. This CDR3 spans 14 amino acids. The germline CDR1 and CDR2 sequences are PRHDT and FYEKMQ (reference sequence). In DNA form, the CDR3 reads TGTGCCAGCACCACCTCAGAGACTAGGGAGACCCAGTACTTC. Protein sequence: CASTTSETRETQYF.

This clonotype appeared a few times. The rearrangement links TRBV28 to TRBJ2-1; no reliable D call. The V gene lost 6 bases and the J gene lost 8 bases, with 8 bases spanning the gap. The CDR3 sequence is 11 residues long. In germline, CDR1 is MDHEN, CDR2 SYDVKM. The CDR3 here is CASRRSYEQFF. The CDR3 DNA reads TGTGCCAGCAGGAGGTCCTATGAGCAGTTCTTC. Filled out from reference TRBV28 and TRBJ2-1, the complete variable domain reads DVKVTQSSRYLVKRTGEKVFLECVQDMDHENMFWYRQDPGLGLRLIYFSYDVKMKEKGDIPEGYSVSREKKERFSLILESASTNQTSMYLCASRRSYEQFFGPGTRLTVL.

The rearrangement uses TRBV12-3 or TRBV12-4 and TRBJ1-5; D not certain. Deletions cut 8 bases from V and 6 bases from J, with 11 bases between. The CDR3 extends over 12 amino acids. The CDR3 region has the DNA TGTGCCAGCCAGAGGCTCAGTCAGCCCCAGCATTTT. Translating gives CASQRLSQPQHF.

V is TRBV12-3 or TRBV12-4 and J is TRBJ1-1, with D uncertain. Deletions cut 2 bases from V and 2 bases from J, with 6 bases between. CDR3 length equals 13 residues. CDR3 region: CASSLITNTEAFF. CDR3 DNA sequence: TGTGCCAGCAGTTTAATCACAAACACTGAAGCTTTCTTT.

This clonotype appeared a single time. CDR3 residues: CASSVRDLVYEQYF. The CDR3 DNA follows: TGCGCCAGCAGTGTGCGGGACCTTGTTTACGAGCAGTACTTC. This chain connects TRBV10-2 to TRBJ2-7; possible D gene TRBD2, 6 bases. There are 14 residues in the CDR3. Trimming stripped 4 bases from V and 4 bases from J, with 14 bases between. CDR1 WSHSY and CDR2 SAAADI come from the germline V gene.

This clonotype was seen just once. V and J are TRBV20-1 and TRBJ2-7; 7 bases agree with TRBD2. The CDR3 extends over 14 amino acids. Per germline, CDR1 DFQATT and CDR2 SNEGSKA (reference sequence). Trimming cost V 6 bases and J 0 bases; bases outside gene matches: 8. CDR3 loop: CSAPRGTSSYEQYF. The CDR3 coding sequence is TGCAGTGCCCCGCGGGGGACGAGCTCCTACGAGCAGTACTTC.

The V gene is TRBV20-1, the J gene TRBJ1-2, with D perhaps matching TRBD1 (5 bases). The CDR3 spans 15 residues. V was trimmed by 6 bases and J by 4 bases, leaving 21 bases between them. In germline, CDR1 is DFQATT, CDR2 SNEGSKA (reference sequence). CDR3: CSAQHRGGRFYGYTF. The DNA for the CDR3 is TGCAGTGCCCAACATCGTGGGGGGAGGTTCTATGGCTACACCTTC.

This chain links TRBV24-1 with TRBJ1-2; D is unclear. Germline CDR1 KGHDR, CDR2 SFDVKD. The V end lost 1 base, the J end lost 4 bases, and 9 bases lay between the germline ends. The CDR3 extends over 14 amino acids. The CDR3 spells CATSDLGRPYGYTF. CDR3 bases: TGTGCCACCAGTGATTTAGGGCGGCCCTATGGCTACACCTTC.

This clonotype was detected many times. V and J are TRBV4-1 and TRBJ2-5, with D tentatively TRBD1 or TRBD2 (5 bases each). V was cut by 0 bases and J by 3 bases, with 14 bases left in between. Germline values: CDR1 MGHRA, CDR2 YSYEKL. The CDR3 runs 16 residues. The CDR3 nucleotides read TGCGCCAGCAGCCAAGATCTGGGGGTAGGGAAAGAGACCCAGTACTTC. It translates to CASSQDLGVGKETQYF.

The chain recombines TRBV20-1 with TRBJ2-5; TRBD2 matches at 9 bases. The J call may not be correct, given that the DNA end is closer to TRBJ2-7. Germline assignment: CDR1 DFQATT and CDR2 SNEGSKA (reference sequence). The CDR3 sequence is 15 residues long. CDR3 sequence: CSARGGLARSYEQYF. The CDR3 DNA reads as TGCAGTGCTCGAGGGGGACTAGCCCGCTCCTACGAGCAGTACTTC.

The V call is TRBV3-1, the J call TRBJ1-2; a possible D gene is TRBD1 (5 bases). The CDR3 length is 15 residues. Germline V gene data show CDR1 as LGHDT and CDR2 as YNNKEL (reference sequence). V gave up 4 bases and J gave up 7 bases, with 19 bases separating them. The CDR3 is CASSLGTGDFAGYTF. CDR3 in DNA: TGTGCCAGCAGCCTTGGGACCGGGGATTTCGCTGGCTACACCTTC. The variable domain in full, with the rest retrieved from reference TRBV3-1 and TRBJ1-2, is DTAVSQTPKYLVTQMGNDKSIKCEQNLGHDTMYWYKQDSKKFLKIMFSYNNKELIINETVPNRFSPKSPDKAHLNLHINSLELGDSAVYFCASSLGTGDFAGYTFGSGTRLTVV.

The J gene is TRBJ1-4, the V gene TRBV20-1, with TRBD1 matching over 10 bases. This CDR3 has 13 amino acids. Germline values: CDR1 DFQATT, CDR2 SNEGSKA (reference sequence). The V and J ends lost 6 bases and 7 bases, in that order; junction bases with no gene match: 5. The CDR3 nucleotides read TGCAGTGCCCCGACAGGGGGCGGTGAAAAACTGTTTTTT. It specifies CSAPTGGGEKLFF.

This chain joins TRBV2 and TRBJ1-1; no clear D. CDR1 SNHLY and CDR2 FYNNEI come from the germline V gene. The CDR3 is made up of 11 amino acids. The CDR3 DNA reads TGTGTCGACCGAGGTGGCACTGAAGCTTTCTTT. Amino acids: CVDRGGTEAFF.

This clonotype was detected only a few times. The rearrangement joins TRBV29-1 to TRBJ1-4; D not resolved. V dropped 6 bases and J dropped 13 bases, with 15 bases sitting between them. The CDR3 is 11 amino acids. The germline V gene encodes CDR1 SQVTM and CDR2 ANQGSEA. Here the CDR3 reads CSVLLNLGLFF. The CDR3 DNA reads TGCAGCGTGCTCCTGAATTTAGGACTGTTTTTT.

The chain joins TRBV28 to TRBJ2-5, with D possibly TRBD1 on 5 matching bases. The DNA end lines up better with TRBJ2-7; the J call may be wrong. CDR3 length equals 14 residues. Germline CDR1 and CDR2: MDHEN and SYDVKM. CDR3 in DNA: TGTGCCAGCAGGGCAGGGTGGACGGCGGACGAGCAGTACTTC. Translated: CASRAGWTADEQYF.

This clonotype was seen a handful of times. CDR3 bases: TGTGCCAGCCAGGAGACAGGGGACACCGGGGAGCTGTTTTTT. Translating gives CASQETGDTGELFF. The chain employs TRBV6-1 and TRBJ2-2; TRBD1 agrees at 8 bases. Trimming took 8 bases from V and 3 from J; bases not matched to a gene: 5. The CDR3 is made up of 14 amino acids. Germline V CDR1 and CDR2: MNHNS, SASEGT.

The V gene is TRBV5-1, the J gene TRBJ2-1; D is possibly TRBD1 (6 bases). CDR3 length equals 17 residues. Per the germline V gene, CDR1 is SGHRS and CDR2 is YFSETQ. Trimming shortened V by 0 bases and J by 5 bases, and 18 bases separated the two germline ends. The CDR3 protein is CASSLGRTEVRNNEQFF. In DNA form, the CDR3 reads TGCGCCAGCAGCTTGGGACGGACAGAGGTCAGGAACAATGAGCAGTTCTTC. Drawing the rest from reference TRBV5-1 and TRBJ2-1, the complete variable domain is KAGVTQTPRYLIKTRGQQVTLSCSPISGHRSVSWYQQTPGQGLQFLFEYFSETQRNKGNFPGRFSGRQFSNSRSEMNVSTLELGDSALYLCASSLGRTEVRNNEQFFGPGTRLTVL.

The V call is TRBV2, the J call TRBJ1-6, with 7 positions matching TRBD1. V was pared by 7 bases and J by 8 bases, with 5 bases of the junction left unmatched. This CDR3 is 13 amino acids long. The germline gives CDR1 SNHLY, CDR2 FYNNEI. The CDR3 DNA reads TGTGCCAGCACCCGACAGGGCGATTCACCCCTCCACTTT. It yields the protein CASTRQGDSPLHF.

This clonotype was found a few times. The gene calls are TRBV7-2 and TRBJ1-2, with D perhaps TRBD1 (5 bases). There are 16 residues in the CDR3. V was trimmed by 2 bases and J by 4 bases, leaving 17 bases between them. Germline CDR1 SGHTA, CDR2 FQGNSA. The CDR3 bases are TGTGCCAGCAGCTTAAGCGGGGCGGCAGAGGTCTATGGCTACACCTTC. Its protein product is CASSLSGAAEVYGYTF.